The table lists the clone carrying this T cell receptor beta chain with a few counts. Trimming stripped 3 bases from V and 4 bases from J, with 13 bases between. Germline V gene data show CDR1 as SQVTM and CDR2 as ANQGSEA. The CDR3 has 13 residues. This record comes from a study of spatial heterogeneity in lung cancer. Described time point: sample taken at primary tumor resection. Tumor, nontumor lung or frozen PBMC supplied whole RNA, sequenced without sorting. Single TCR cDNA molecules each had their own unique molecular identifier. TCRdb itself ran the 5' RACE reads through MiXCR, one entry per CDR3 protein. Among roughly 1,500 distinct CDR3 sequences listed, approximately 44% were seen once.

This receptor was obtained from a female donor with early-stage non-small cell lung cancer. The chain employs TRBV29-1 and TRBJ2-7; D is possibly TRBD2 (6 bases). Source: PBMCs, taken at surgery. The CDR3 sequence: CSVEVGGGYEQYF. The CDR3 bases are TGCAGCGTTGAGGTAGGAGGAGGGTACGAGCAGTACTTC.